The sequence of this T cell receptor (beta chain) was determined in a study of blood T cell repertoires in COVID-19. Recruitment covered under 25 US areas and drew participants whose ages spanned about 18 to 100 years. Participant-given clinical history determined each cohort assignment. This clone was counted between two and nine times. This CDR3 has 16 amino acids. Germline loops: CDR1 LNHDA, CDR2 SQIVND (reference sequence). The V segment lost 5 bases and the J segment 4 bases; nucleotides outside the gene matches: 13. Assay: immunoSEQ multiplex PCR; the TCRdb copy retains only in-frame clones and omits some. The table includes 170,000 or so clones, 75% to 90% detected once.

The clonotype was recovered from a man aged 40-49 years who had recovered from COVID-19. This chain joins TRBV19 and TRBJ2-7; TRBD1 agrees at 8 bases. The sequencing input was PBMCs or T cells enriched from blood (not recorded which). CDR3 protein: CASSPSGQARGYEQYF. CDR3 bases: TGTGCCAGTAGTCCTTCGGGACAGGCGAGAGGGTACGAGCAGTACTTC.